This T cell receptor beta chain is drawn from a study of blood T cell repertoires in COVID-19 (dated by TCRdb to 2020 to 2022). Some background on the complete study: Collaborator samples came from the United States, Italy and Spain and covered acute and convalescent phases of COVID-19. The prospective study material was composed of cDNA or gDNA derived from T cells, B-cell-depleted T cells, or PBMCs. Deeply sampled blood TCRbeta repertoires from subjects exposed to, actively infected with, or recovered from COVID-19 were included in the dataset. A freely available public database, intended as a resource for researchers studying the immune response to SARS-CoV-2, is where the repertoires were released. The samples were drawn from two sources: the first 160 participants of the ongoing ImmuneRACE study, and some 1,300 subjects contributed by 6 global collaborators. Sample metadata almost always included a de-identified subject ID, COVID-19 status, age in years and sex. Where available, HLA class I and class II types were obtained from metadata supplied by the sample provider rather than from assay-based typing. Points the paper makes about the study in general: Clinical and demographic metadata were provided uncurated, with the amount varying by source and participant.

TCRbeta CDR3 regions were amplified from genomic DNA using the immunoSEQ Assay, a bias-controlled multiplex PCR. In the original analysis: Within the assay, amplification of reference gene primers was used to estimate how many nucleated cells each sample contained. To quantify the absolute abundance of each unique TCRbeta CDR3 rearrangement, sequence reads were collapsed and filtered. For each sample, productive Simpson clonality was calculated by taking the square root of Simpson's diversity index across productive rearrangements. TCRdb stores this immuneACCESS table with in-frame sequences only. Part of the clones is absent; in the studies checked, under half of the shortfall reflects unresolved V genes, and no reason is known for the rest. Clone size and the V and J calls come from that table; the DNA yielded D and trimming. The sample table records 200,000 to 300,000 clones; around 84% of these occur just once. The ten largest clones add up to around 5% of the sample.

From its cysteine to its phenylalanine, the CDR3 spans 18 amino acids. The read is trimmed to its CDR3 DNA, 54 bases read in frame from base 1. Trimming costs V 5 bases and J 0 bases, and their ends lie 17 bases apart. CDR1 and CDR2 (SGHVS, FQNEAQ) derive from the germline V gene. One collaborating source in Seattle enrolled patients during active infection and followed them longitudinally through the course of disease. The collaborating institutions used their own protocols to collect whole blood in K2EDTA tubes. For TCRbeta analysis, collaborators shipped samples as frozen whole blood, isolated PBMCs, or DNA extracted from either of those sample types. Points on this clone: This receptor's antigen is unknown. Per-base quality was not reported, and no clone a single base away is much larger than it.

The sample taken for sequencing was peripheral blood. The TCR comes from a woman aged 55-70 years with COVID-19, enrolled during active disease. This receptor chain uses TRBV7-8 and TRBJ1-6, with no confident D gene call. The bases are TGTGCCAGCAGCCCCGCCCAGGTCCAGAGCTCCTATAATTCACCCCTCCACTTT. The encoded protein is CASSPAQVQSSYNSPLHF.